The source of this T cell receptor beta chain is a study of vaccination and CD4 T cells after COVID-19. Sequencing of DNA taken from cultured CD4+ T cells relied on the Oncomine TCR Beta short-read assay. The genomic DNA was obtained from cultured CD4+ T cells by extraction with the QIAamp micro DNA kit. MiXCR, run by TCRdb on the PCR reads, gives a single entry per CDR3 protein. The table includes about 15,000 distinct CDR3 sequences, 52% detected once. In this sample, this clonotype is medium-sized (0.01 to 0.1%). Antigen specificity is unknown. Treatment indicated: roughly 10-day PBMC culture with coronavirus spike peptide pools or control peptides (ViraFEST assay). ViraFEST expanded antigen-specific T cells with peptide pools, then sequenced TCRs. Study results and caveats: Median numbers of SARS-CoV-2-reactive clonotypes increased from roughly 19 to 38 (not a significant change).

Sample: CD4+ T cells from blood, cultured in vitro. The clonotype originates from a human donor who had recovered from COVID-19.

The CDR3: CASSPNTGELFF. As DNA, the CDR3 is TGTGCCAGCAGCCCGAACACCGGGGAGCTGTTTTTT. The chain has TRBV6-2 or TRBV6-3 and TRBJ2-2; no firm D call. Trimming stripped 6 bases from V and 0 bases from J, with 2 bases between. The CDR3 length is 12 residues. Germline CDR1 reads MNHEY; CDR2 reads SVGEGT.